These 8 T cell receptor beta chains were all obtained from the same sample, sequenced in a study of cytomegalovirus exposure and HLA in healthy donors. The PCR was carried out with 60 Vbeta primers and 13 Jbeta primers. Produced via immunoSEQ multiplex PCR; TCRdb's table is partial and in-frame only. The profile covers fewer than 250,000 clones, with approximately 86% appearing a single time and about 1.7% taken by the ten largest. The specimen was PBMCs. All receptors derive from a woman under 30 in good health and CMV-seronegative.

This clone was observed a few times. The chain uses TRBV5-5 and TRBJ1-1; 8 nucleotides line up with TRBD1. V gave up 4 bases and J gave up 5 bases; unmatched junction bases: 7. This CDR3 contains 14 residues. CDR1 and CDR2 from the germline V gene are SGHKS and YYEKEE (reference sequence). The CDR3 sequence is CASSPGQGWTEAFF. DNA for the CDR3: TGTGCCAGCAGCCCTGGACAGGGTTGGACTGAAGCTTTCTTT.

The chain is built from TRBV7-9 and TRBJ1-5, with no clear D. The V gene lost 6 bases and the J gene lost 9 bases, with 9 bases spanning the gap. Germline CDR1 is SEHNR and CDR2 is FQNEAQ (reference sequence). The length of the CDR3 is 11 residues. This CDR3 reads CASRTWLPQHF. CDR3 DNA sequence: TGTGCCAGCAGGACTTGGCTGCCCCAGCATTTT.

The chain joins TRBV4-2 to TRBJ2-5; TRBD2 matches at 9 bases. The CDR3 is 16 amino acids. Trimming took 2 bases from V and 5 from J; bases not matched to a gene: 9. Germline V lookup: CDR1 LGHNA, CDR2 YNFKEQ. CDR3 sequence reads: CASSQSPSGVVETQYF. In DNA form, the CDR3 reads TGTGCCAGCAGCCAAAGCCCTAGCGGGGTAGTGGAGACCCAGTACTTC.

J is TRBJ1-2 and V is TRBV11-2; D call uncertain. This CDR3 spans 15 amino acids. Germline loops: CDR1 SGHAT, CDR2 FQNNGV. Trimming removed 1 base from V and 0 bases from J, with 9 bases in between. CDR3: CASSLATSANYGYTF. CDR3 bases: TGTGCCAGCAGCTTAGCGACTTCAGCTAACTATGGCTACACCTTC.

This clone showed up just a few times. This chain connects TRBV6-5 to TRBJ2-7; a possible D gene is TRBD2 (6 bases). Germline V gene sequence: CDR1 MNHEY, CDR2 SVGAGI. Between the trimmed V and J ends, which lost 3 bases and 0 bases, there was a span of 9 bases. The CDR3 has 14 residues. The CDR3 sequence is CASSYSGLSYEQYF. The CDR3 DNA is TGTGCCAGCAGTTATTCGGGACTCTCCTACGAGCAGTACTTC.

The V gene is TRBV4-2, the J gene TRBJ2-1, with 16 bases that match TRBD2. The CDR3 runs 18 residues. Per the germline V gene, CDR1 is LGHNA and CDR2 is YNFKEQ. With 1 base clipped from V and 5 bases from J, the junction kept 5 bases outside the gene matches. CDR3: CASSQAGTSGGAHNEQFF. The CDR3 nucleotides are TGTGCCAGCAGCCAAGCCGGGACTAGCGGGGGGGCCCACAATGAGCAGTTCTTC.

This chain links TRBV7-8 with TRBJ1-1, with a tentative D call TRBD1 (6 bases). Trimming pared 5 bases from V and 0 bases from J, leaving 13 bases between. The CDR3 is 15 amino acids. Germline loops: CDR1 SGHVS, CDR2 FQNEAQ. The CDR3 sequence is CASSPHRVMNTEAFF. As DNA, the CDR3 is TGTGCCAGCAGCCCCCACAGGGTCATGAACACTGAAGCTTTCTTT.

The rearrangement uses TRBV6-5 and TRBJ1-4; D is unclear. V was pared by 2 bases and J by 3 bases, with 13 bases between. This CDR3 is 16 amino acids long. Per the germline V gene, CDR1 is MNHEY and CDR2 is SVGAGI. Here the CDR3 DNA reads TGTGCCAGCAGTTACGGTACAGAACCGTCTAATGAAAAACTGTTTTTT. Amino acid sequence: CASSYGTEPSNEKLFF.